These 27 T cell receptor beta chains share one sample of origin, sequenced in a study of cytomegalovirus exposure and HLA in healthy donors. The PCR made use of 60 Vbeta and 13 Jbeta primers. The protocol was immunoSEQ multiplex PCR, while the TCRdb copy is restricted to in-frame clones and leaves out a portion. The table lists over 100,000 clones, roughly 68% of them singletons. Sequencing was performed on PBMCs. Receptor source: a man in his thirties or forties in good health and CMV-seropositive.

The rearrangement links TRBV19 to TRBJ2-7; perhaps TRBD1 as D (6 bases). The germline V and J ends were trimmed by 5 bases and 5 bases, with 13 bases remaining between them. From germline, CDR1 is LNHDA and CDR2 SQIVND (reference sequence). CDR3 size: 13 residues. The CDR3 DNA sequence: TGTGCCAGTAGTTCCGGGACACCAGACGAGCAGTACTTC. Its translation is CASSSGTPDEQYF.

The rearrangement uses TRBV2 and TRBJ1-3; D not resolved. Germline loops: CDR1 SNHLY, CDR2 FYNNEI. Trimming pared 4 bases from V and 0 bases from J, leaving 10 bases between. This CDR3 comprises 15 residues. CDR3 nucleotide sequence: TGTGCCAGCAGTGGGCCAAGGAGCTCTGGAAACACCATATATTTT. Translating it yields CASSGPRSSGNTIYF.

The chain has TRBV19 and TRBJ1-2, with D tentatively TRBD1 (5 bases). CDR1 LNHDA and CDR2 SQIVND come from the germline V gene (reference sequence). The CDR3 sequence is 13 residues long. Trimming removed 9 bases at V and 4 bases at J, with 15 bases between. The CDR3 loop is CASGDWGFYGYTF. The CDR3 DNA is TGTGCCAGCGGGGACTGGGGTTTCTATGGCTACACCTTC.

The rearrangement uses TRBV9 and TRBJ1-3; a possible D gene is TRBD1 (6 bases). The CDR3 runs to 15 residues. Germline V lookup: CDR1 SGDLS, CDR2 YYNGEE. V was clipped by 3 bases and J by 0 bases, with 10 bases between them. The CDR3 loop is CASSETGNSGNTIYF. In DNA, the CDR3 is TGTGCCAGCAGCGAAACAGGGAACTCTGGAAACACCATATATTTT.

V usage is TRBV19 and J usage is TRBJ1-1; a possible D gene is TRBD1 (5 bases). Germline CDR1 LNHDA, CDR2 SQIVND (reference sequence). Trimming cost V 8 bases and J 5 bases, with 15 bases left between them. This CDR3 spans 13 amino acids. The CDR3 DNA reads as TGTGCCAGTCTCCCAGGGAGGGGAACTGAAGCTTTCTTT. Protein product: CASLPGRGTEAFF.

The V and J genes are TRBV13 and TRBJ1-2; D is possibly TRBD1 (5 bases). Trimming pared 2 bases from V and 1 base from J, leaving 11 bases between. Germline CDR1 reads PRHDT; CDR2 reads FYEKMQ (reference sequence). The CDR3 totals 15 residues. Here the CDR3 DNA reads TGTGCCAGCAGCTTAAGGGGCAGGTTTAACTATGGCTACACCTTC. Translation gives CASSLRGRFNYGYTF.

Concerning this clone itself: Mismatch with germline at one junction end may stem from a read error. The gene calls are TRBV7-7 and TRBJ2-3, with D unresolved. In germline, CDR1 is SSHAT, CDR2 FNYEAQ (reference sequence). The CDR3 length is 14 residues. In nucleotides, the CDR3 is TGTGCTAGCAGTCCCGGGTCTTCTTCAGATACGCAGTATTTT. This translates into CASSPGSSSDTQYF.

The J gene is TRBJ1-2, the V gene TRBV27, with D perhaps TRBD1 (6 bases). The CDR3 runs to 15 residues. V was trimmed by 5 bases and J by 8 bases, leaving 21 bases between them. Looked up from germline, CDR1 is MNHEY and CDR2 is SMNVEV (reference sequence). The CDR3 bases are TGTGCCAGCAGTACACAGGGTTGGGGGACTAGAGGCTACACCTTC. It yields the protein CASSTQGWGTRGYTF.

This clone was counted a few times. The rearrangement joins TRBV27 to TRBJ2-5; 11 bases align to TRBD1. Germline CDR1 and CDR2: MNHEY and SMNVEV (reference sequence). The CDR3 contains 15 residues. With V trimmed by 8 bases and J by 5 bases, 10 bases remained unmatched. CDR3: CASQVDRGLGETQYF. DNA of the CDR3: TGTGCCAGCCAAGTGGACAGGGGGCTAGGGGAGACCCAGTACTTC.

V and J are TRBV6-5 and TRBJ1-1; D uncertain. V was shortened by 7 bases and J by 1 base, with 10 bases between the two germline ends. CDR3 size: 13 residues. Germline CDR1 reads MNHEY; CDR2 reads SVGAGI. The CDR3 sequence is CASKEVGNTEAFF. CDR3 nucleotide sequence: TGTGCCAGCAAAGAGGTGGGGAACACTGAAGCTTTCTTT.

This clone was recorded only once. V is TRBV29-1 and J is TRBJ1-1, with 9 nucleotides matching TRBD1. Per the germline V gene, CDR1 is SQVTM and CDR2 is ANQGSEA. The length of the CDR3 is 14 residues. V lost 7 bases and J lost 2; bases outside the gene matches: 8. CDR3 DNA sequence: TGCAGCGCAGACCGGGACAGGGCAAACACTGAAGCTTTCTTT. As protein: CSADRDRANTEAFF.

V and J are TRBV5-6 and TRBJ1-1, with 10 bases lining up with TRBD1. V was clipped by 4 bases and J by 0 bases; unmatched bases: 6. Germline-derived CDR1 and CDR2 are SGHDT and YYEEEE. The CDR3 totals 16 residues. This CDR3 is CASSTTGGGLNTEAFF. CDR3 sequence (DNA): TGTGCCAGCAGCACGACAGGGGGCGGATTGAACACTGAAGCTTTCTTT.

The genes are TRBV15 and TRBJ2-1; 12 nucleotides match TRBD2. Germline values: CDR1 LNHNV, CDR2 YYDKDF (reference sequence). This CDR3 spans 16 amino acids. The J segment lost 9 bases and the V segment lost 5 bases, leaving 11 bases of the junction unmatched. CDR3 sequence (DNA): TGTGCCACCAGCCCCCATCCTAGCGGGAGGGCAGGTGAGCAGTTCTTC. It encodes CATSPHPSGRAGEQFF.

In its sample, this clone was seen once. V is TRBV29-1 and J is TRBJ2-1; a possible D gene is TRBD2 (6 bases). V lost 0 bases and J 0 bases, leaving 15 bases between the germline ends. Per the germline V gene, CDR1 is SQVTM and CDR2 is ANQGSEA. The CDR3 spans 17 residues. CDR3 protein: CSVEDLGGESSYNEQFF. The CDR3 region has the DNA TGCAGCGTTGAAGATCTAGGAGGGGAGAGCTCCTACAATGAGCAGTTCTTC.

The rearrangement joins TRBV9 to TRBJ2-3; 9 bases are a match to TRBD1. V lost 4 bases and J lost 4; bases outside the gene matches: 7. Germline V gene lookup returns CDR1 SGDLS and CDR2 YYNGEE. This CDR3 comprises 15 residues. CDR3 sequence: CASSPRDRVPDTQYF. CDR3 nucleotide sequence: TGTGCCAGCAGCCCCCGGGACAGGGTACCAGATACGCAGTATTTT.

The chain joins TRBV20-1 to TRBJ1-2; D may be TRBD1 (5 bases). The CDR3 spans 11 residues. V gave up 6 bases and J gave up 8 bases, with 13 bases separating them. Germline assignment: CDR1 DFQATT and CDR2 SNEGSKA (reference sequence). The CDR3 nucleotides are TGCAGTGCCCCGGGGGGGGGAGGCTACACCTTC. Protein product: CSAPGGGGYTF.

The chain uses TRBV7-2 and TRBJ2-5; 9 bases line up with TRBD2. This CDR3 spans 17 amino acids. Trimming removed 2 bases from V and 7 bases from J; junction bases left unmatched: 14. CDR1 and CDR2 (germline): SGHTA, FQGNSA. CDR3 protein: CASSLHSPSGAGGTQYF. The CDR3 region has the DNA TGTGCCAGCAGCTTACATTCTCCTAGCGGGGCGGGAGGGACCCAGTACTTC.

This clone was picked up a small number of times. The chain uses TRBV4-3 and TRBJ2-1, with 8 positions matching TRBD1. The V gene end was trimmed by 0 bases and the J gene end by 3 bases; junction bases not matched to a gene: 4. The CDR3 length is 16 residues. Germline V gene lookup returns CDR1 LGHNA and CDR2 YSLEER. The CDR3 sequence: CASSQDRTGYYNEQFF. For the CDR3, the DNA is TGCGCCAGCAGCCAAGATCGGACAGGGTACTACAATGAGCAGTTCTTC.

A few counts support this clone. V gene TRBV27 combines with J gene TRBJ2-1; TRBD2 aligns across 7 bases. This CDR3 is 17 amino acids long. Germline CDR1 and CDR2: MNHEY and SMNVEV (reference sequence). V gave up 0 bases and J gave up 2 bases; unmatched junction bases: 7. The CDR3 loop reads CASSLSSGGNTYNEQFF. The CDR3 DNA sequence: TGTGCCAGCAGTTTATCTTCCGGGGGGAATACCTACAATGAGCAGTTCTTC.

The V gene is TRBV7-3, the J gene TRBJ2-6, with D perhaps matching TRBD2 (5 bases). Germline V gives CDR1 SGHTA, CDR2 FQGTGA. Trimming shortened V by 5 bases and J by 0 bases, and 23 bases separated the two germline ends. This CDR3 contains 20 residues. The CDR3 nucleotides read TGTGCCAGCAGCCCCTCATTCGGGAAGGGATTTTCCTCTGGGGCCAACGTCCTGACTTTC. Its protein product is CASSPSFGKGFSSGANVLTF.

This sequence joins TRBV25-1 and TRBJ1-4, with 7 bases aligning to TRBD1. Per germline, CDR1 MGHDK and CDR2 SYGVNS. CDR3 length equals 16 residues. Trimming at V came to 4 bases and at J to 8 bases, leaving 13 bases not matched to a gene. The CDR3 here is CASSGRTGGPSEKLFF. For the CDR3, the DNA is TGTGCCAGCAGTGGACGGACAGGCGGCCCCTCAGAAAAACTGTTTTTT. Variable domain in full (rest from reference TRBV25-1 and TRBJ1-4): EADIYQTPRYLVIGTGKKITLECSQTMGHDKMYWYQQDPGMELHLIHYSYGVNSTEKGDLSSESTVSRIRTEHFPLTLESARPSHTSQYLCASSGRTGGPSEKLFFGSGTQLSVL.

V gene TRBV11-3 combines with J gene TRBJ1-1; a possible D gene is TRBD1 (5 bases). Germline V gene lookup returns CDR1 SGHNT and CDR2 YENEEA. CDR3 length: 13 residues. V was shortened by 1 base and J by 9 bases, with 12 bases between the two germline ends. In DNA form, the CDR3 reads TGTGCCAGCAGCTTAGTTGACAGAGGCAAAGCTTTCTTT. Encoded protein: CASSLVDRGKAFF.

The chain employs TRBV7-2 and TRBJ2-2; tentative D call: TRBD1 (5 bases). The CDR3 sequence is 14 residues long. Looked up from germline, CDR1 is SGHTA and CDR2 is FQGNSA. V lost 3 bases, J lost 1 base, and 6 bases lay in between. The CDR3 bases are TGTGCCAGCAGCTTTGACAGGAACACCGGGGAGCTGTTTTTT. Translated, it gives CASSFDRNTGELFF.

The chain has TRBV18 and TRBJ1-2, with 10 nucleotides matching TRBD1. The germline V gene has CDR1 KGHSH and CDR2 LQKENI. The V segment lost 3 bases and the J segment 2 bases; nucleotides outside the gene matches: 12. The CDR3 spans 18 residues. The CDR3 here is CASSPAMPQTGGNYGYTF. CDR3 nucleotide sequence: TGTGCCAGCTCACCGGCGATGCCCCAGACAGGGGGCAACTATGGCTACACCTTC. The full variable domain, rest sourced from reference TRBV18 and TRBJ1-2, is NAGVMQNPRHLVRRRGQEARLRCSPMKGHSHVYWYRQLPEEGLKFMVYLQKENIIDESGMPKERFSAEFPKEGPSILRIQQVVRGDSAAYFCASSPAMPQTGGNYGYTFGSGTRLTVV.

A word on this clone: A junction boundary mismatches the germline segment, possibly from a read error. This chain uses TRBV5-1 with TRBJ2-1; 9 bases are shared with TRBD1. This CDR3 has 16 amino acids. CDR1 SGHRS and CDR2 YFSETQ come from the germline V gene. Here the CDR3 reads CASGLGRQGGYNEQFF. DNA of the CDR3: TGCGCCAGCGGCTTGGGGCGACAGGGGGGCTACAATGAGCAGTTCTTC.

This clone was counted only a few times. The rearrangement joins TRBV30 to TRBJ1-5, with 9 bases identical to TRBD1. Germline CDR1 and CDR2: GTSNPN and SVGIG (reference sequence). CDR3 length: 15 amino acids. The V segment lost 2 bases and the J segment 5 bases; nucleotides outside the gene matches: 7. This CDR3 is CAWSSPRTGDQPQHF. In nucleotides, the CDR3 is TGTGCCTGGAGTTCCCCCCGGACAGGGGATCAGCCCCAGCATTTT.

This chain connects TRBV4-1 to TRBJ2-7; 8 bases align to TRBD2. Germline loops: CDR1 MGHRA, CDR2 YSYEKL. With V trimmed by 0 bases and J by 1 base, 5 bases remained unmatched. CDR3 size: 16 residues. The CDR3 loop is CASSQDRASGSYEQYF. DNA of the CDR3: TGCGCCAGCAGCCAAGATAGGGCTAGCGGGTCCTACGAGCAGTACTTC.